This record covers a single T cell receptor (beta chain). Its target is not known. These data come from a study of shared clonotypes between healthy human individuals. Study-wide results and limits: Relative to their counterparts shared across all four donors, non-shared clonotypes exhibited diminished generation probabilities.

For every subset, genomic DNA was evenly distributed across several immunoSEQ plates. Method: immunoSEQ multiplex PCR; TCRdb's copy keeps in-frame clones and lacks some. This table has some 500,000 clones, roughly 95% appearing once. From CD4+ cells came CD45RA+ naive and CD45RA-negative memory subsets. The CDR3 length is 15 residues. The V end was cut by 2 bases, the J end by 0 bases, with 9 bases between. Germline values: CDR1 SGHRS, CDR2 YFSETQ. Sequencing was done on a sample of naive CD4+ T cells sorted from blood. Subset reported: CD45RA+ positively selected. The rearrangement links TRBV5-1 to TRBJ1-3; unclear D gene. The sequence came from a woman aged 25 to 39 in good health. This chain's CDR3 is CASSFAEVSGNTIYF. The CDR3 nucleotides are TGCGCCAGCAGCTTTGCGGAGGTCTCTGGAAACACCATATATTTT.